Listed below are T cell receptor beta chains from one sample, sequenced in a study of blood T cell repertoires in COVID-19. Data came from immunoSEQ multiplex PCR; TCRdb stores just in-frame clones and leaves some out. The sample lists around 300,000 clones, 85% to 90% occurring once. Sample: PBMCs or T cells enriched from blood (not recorded which). These receptor sequences come from a woman aged 18-35 years who had recovered from COVID-19. Each CDR3 is given with its conserved first and last residue. D genes are given only for firm matches. Rows give clone size only sometimes, using once, few, many, or a class for an expanded clone.

>TRBV5-1|.|.|TRBJ2-7
CASSLEGYGDEQYF
TGCGCCAGCAGCCTCGAGGGATATGGAGACGAGCAGTACTTC
>TRBV24-1|.|.|TRBJ2-2
CATSDLAQGPGELFF
TGTGCCACCAGTGATTTGGCCCAGGGCCCCGGGGAGCTGTTTTTT
>TRBV4-1|TRBD2|.|TRBJ2-5
CASSQGPSGFQETQYF
TGCGCCAGCAGCCAAGGACCTAGCGGATTCCAAGAGACCCAGTACTTC
>TRBV14|TRBD1|.|TRBJ2-7
CASSRTGQGSEQYF
TGTGCCAGCAGCCGGACGGGACAGGGATCCGAGCAGTACTTC
>TRBV5-6|.|.|TRBJ1-5
CASRPWGVGNQPQHF
TGTGCCAGCAGACCTTGGGGGGTTGGGAATCAGCCCCAGCATTTT
>TRBV6-5|TRBD2|.|TRBJ2-1
CASSTGGSSYNEQFF
TGTGCCAGCAGTACGGGGGGGTCCTCCTACAATGAGCAGTTCTTC
>TRBV2|.|.|TRBJ2-3
CASSDIGGGESSTDTQYF
TGTGCCAGCAGTGACATCGGTGGCGGAGAGTCCAGCACAGATACGCAGTATTTT
>TRBV14|.|.|TRBJ1-2
CASSQSMGTGGYGYTF
TGTGCCAGCAGCCAATCGATGGGAACAGGCGGCTATGGCTACACCTTC
>TRBV10-3|TRBD1|.|TRBJ1-1
CAISESGQGVSTEAFF
TGTGCCATCAGTGAGTCAGGACAGGGGGTTTCCACTGAAGCTTTCTTT
>TRBV7-8|TRBD2|.|TRBJ2-3
CASSLVVAGTRSTDTQYF
TGTGCCAGCAGCTTAGTAGTAGCGGGGACAAGGAGCACAGATACGCAGTATTTT
>TRBV10-3|.|.|TRBJ2-1
CAIGDGGYNEQFF
TGTGCCATCGGAGACGGGGGATACAATGAGCAGTTCTTC
>TRBV7-6|.|.|TRBJ2-7
CASSFSRSYEQYF
TGTGCCAGCAGCTTCTCTAGATCCTACGAGCAGTACTTC
>TRBV2|TRBD1|.|TRBJ1-5
CASRETGTGGYYSNQPQHF
TGTGCCAGCAGAGAAACCGGGACAGGGGGCTATTATAGCAATCAGCCCCAGCATTTT
>TRBV2|.|once|TRBJ1-4
CASRGLDEKLFF
TGTGCCAGCAGAGGACTCGATGAAAAACTGTTTTTT
>TRBV7-2|.|.|TRBJ1-4
CASSLDGRSNEKLFF
TGTGCCAGCAGCTTAGATGGCAGGTCTAATGAAAAACTGTTTTTT
>TRBV3-1/TRBV3-2|TRBD2|.|TRBJ2-1
CASSQVVAGHNEQFF
TGTGCCAGCAGCCAAGTGGTAGCGGGGCACAATGAGCAGTTCTTC
>TRBV6-5|TRBD1|.|TRBJ2-7
CASSYEGAGRIGQYF
TGTGCCAGCAGTTACGAGGGGGCAGGGCGAATTGGGCAGTACTTC
>TRBV12-3/TRBV12-4|.|.|TRBJ1-5
CASSQEDQPQHF
TGTGCCAGCAGCCAGGAGGATCAGCCCCAGCATTTT
>TRBV29-1|.|.|TRBJ1-1
CSAQRGLNTEAFF
TGCAGCGCCCAGCGGGGGCTGAACACTGAAGCTTTCTTT
>TRBV5-5|.|.|TRBJ1-3
CASSLFPTESSGNTIYF
TGTGCCAGCAGCTTGTTTCCCACGGAGAGCTCTGGAAACACCATATATTTT
>TRBV7-3|.|once|TRBJ1-6
CASSLTTGGNSPLHF
TGTGCCAGCAGCTTAACTACGGGGGGGAATTCACCCCTCCACTTT
>TRBV15|.|.|TRBJ1-2
CATSRGTQGITHGYTF
TGTGCCACCAGCAGAGGAACCCAGGGAATAACTCATGGCTACACCTTC
>TRBV7-2|TRBD2|.|TRBJ2-3
CASSLFAGGLGDTQYF
TGTGCCAGCAGCTTATTCGCGGGGGGACTAGGAGATACGCAGTATTTT
>TRBV30|.|few|TRBJ1-4
CAWSGAIVEKLFF
TGTGCCTGGAGTGGGGCTATAGTTGAAAAACTGTTTTTT
>TRBV27|.|.|TRBJ1-1
CASSLGQNTEAFF
TGTGCCAGCAGCCTTGGACAGAACACTGAAGCTTTCTTT
>TRBV6-5|TRBD1|.|TRBJ1-1
CASSYGYRGKEAFF
TGTGCCAGCAGTTACGGGTACAGGGGAAAGGAAGCTTTCTTT
>TRBV3-1/TRBV3-2|.|.|TRBJ2-7
CASSQGGPQYF
TGTGCCAGCAGCCAAGGAGGCCCCCAGTACTTC
>TRBV2|TRBD2|.|TRBJ2-3
CASSPTSGGDTQYF
TGTGCCAGCAGTCCGACTAGCGGGGGCGATACGCAGTATTTT
>TRBV7-9|TRBD1|once|TRBJ1-3
CASSFDRVSGNTIYF
TGTGCCAGCAGTTTCGACAGGGTCTCTGGAAACACCATATATTTT
>TRBV18|TRBD1|.|TRBJ1-1
CASSPGTGNTEAFF
TGTGCCAGCTCACCCGGGACAGGGAACACTGAAGCTTTCTTT
>TRBV10-3|TRBD1|.|TRBJ2-7
CAISWDRGSYEQYF
TGTGCCATCAGTTGGGACAGGGGATCCTACGAGCAGTACTTC
>TRBV21-1|.|.|TRBJ1-5
CASSMGHLFFLEHF
TGTGCCAGCTCGATGGGACATCTTTTCTTCCTAGAGCATTTT
>TRBV27|.|.|TRBJ1-1
CASSSMTDWRSGNTEAFF
TGTGCCAGCAGTTCAATGACAGACTGGCGCTCTGGGAACACTGAAGCTTTCTTT
>TRBV29-1|.|.|TRBJ1-1
CSVGGAEAFF
TGCAGCGTGGGGGGAGCTGAAGCTTTCTTT
>TRBV3-1/TRBV3-2|.|.|TRBJ1-6
CASSQVGAGNSPLHF
TGTGCCAGCAGCCAAGTAGGGGCAGGGAATTCACCCCTCCACTTT
>TRBV6-5|TRBD1|once|TRBJ2-1
CASSSRTGFYNEQFF
TGTGCCAGCAGTTCCCGGACAGGGTTCTACAATGAGCAGTTCTTC
>TRBV5-1|TRBD1|.|TRBJ1-2
CASSSDRGAYGYTF
TGCGCCAGCAGCTCGGACAGGGGCGCCTATGGCTACACCTTC
>TRBV5-1|.|once|TRBJ2-7
CASSLQGSIYEQYF
TGCGCCAGCAGCTTGCAGGGGTCCATCTACGAGCAGTACTTC
>TRBV9|.|.|TRBJ1-2
CASSPGVSNYGYTF
TGTGCCAGCAGCCCAGGGGTTTCTAACTATGGCTACACCTTC
>TRBV27|TRBD2|.|TRBJ2-7
CASSSGSYEQYF
TGTGCCAGCTCTAGCGGATCCTACGAGCAGTACTTC
>TRBV6-5|TRBD1|.|TRBJ1-4
CASGRQGGRLFF
TGTGCCAGCGGAAGACAGGGGGGTCGACTGTTTTTT